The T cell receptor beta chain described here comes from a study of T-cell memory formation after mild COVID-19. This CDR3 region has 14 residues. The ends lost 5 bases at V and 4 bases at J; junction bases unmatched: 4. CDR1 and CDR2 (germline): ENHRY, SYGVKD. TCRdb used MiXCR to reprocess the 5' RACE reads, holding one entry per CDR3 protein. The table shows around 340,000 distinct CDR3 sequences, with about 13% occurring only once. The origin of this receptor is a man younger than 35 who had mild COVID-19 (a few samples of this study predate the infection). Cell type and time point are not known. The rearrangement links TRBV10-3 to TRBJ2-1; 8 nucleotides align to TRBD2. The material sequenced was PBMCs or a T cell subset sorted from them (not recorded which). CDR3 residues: CAISLSGAYNEQFF. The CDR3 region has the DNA TGTGCCATCAGTCTTAGCGGGGCTTACAATGAGCAGTTCTTC.